This T cell receptor (beta chain) was captured by sequencing in a study of beta chain features in type 1 diabetes (dated by TCRdb to 2017 to 2018). Background on the whole study: No differences in mean age, gender distribution, total cell number or subset yield were found between patients and healthy donors. Naive and central memory subsets were obtained from all 30 or so donors, but regulatory and stem cell-like memory subsets were isolated from only 8 patients and roughly 8 healthy donors. A total of approximately 100,000,000 sorted cells were examined across all samples, and the number of cells per subset was strongly correlated with RNA yield. The study compared TCRB repertoires of sorted circulating CD4+ T cell subsets between recently diagnosed type 1 diabetes patients and matched healthy donors.

Study-wide conclusions, independent of this receptor: PCR might favor shorter templates, but patient and control samples were amplified and corrected together, so any skew would affect both groups equally. A moderate but significant shortening of TCRB CDR3 length was observed in type 1 diabetes patients in all four CD4+ subsets. HLA sub-analyses involved small numbers of individuals, so any influence of HLA type on TCRB rearrangement remained unresolved. Naive, central memory and regulatory TCRB repertoires appeared to be more similar among patients than among healthy donors. Because cDNA was sequenced instead of genomic DNA, activated cells with high expression could be over-represented, although the groups did not differ in activation or CD3 levels. At VDJ recombination sites, type 1 diabetes patients had fewer insertions and more deleted nucleotides, which implies abnormalities in thymic rearrangement.

The CDR3 goes from the cysteine to the phenylalanine over 16 residues. Only the CDR3 part of the read is kept: 48 bases, read in frame from the first base. The germline V gene supplies CDR1 SGHDN and CDR2 FVKESK. V ends up 4 bases short and J 7 bases short, with an unmatched junction base count of 10. This clone turned up a few times. Its recognized antigen is unknown. The sample holds no much larger clone one base away, and base qualities are not on file. The High Capacity cDNA Reverse Transcription Kit was used to reverse transcribe all of the isolated RNA, meaning that expressed TCRB transcripts were what got sequenced. Deep immunoSEQ sequencing was applied to naive, central memory and regulatory T cell samples, giving an average of about 3.57 million total reads per sample. After sorted cells were lysed in RLT buffer, RNA was extracted with DNase-treated RNeasy Micro or Mini kits, with the choice depending on cell number. Each cell subset was processed separately to prevent cross-contamination, with patient and healthy donor samples processed together. The immunoSEQ multiplex PCR was used to amplify TCRB sequences from cDNA, yielding 87-bp fragments that span the CDR3 region. Amplicons were sequenced on the Illumina HiSeq platform. As for the authors' bioinformatics: Synthetic template baselines were used to correct PCR bias computationally, reads within Hamming distance 2 were collapsed together, and singletons that could not be merged were discarded. Reads were aligned to IMGT to assign V, D and J genes, CDR3 length, and insertions or deletions at six rearrangement sites. Clonotype counts were normalized to sorted cell number within each subset before computing true diversity and Gini coefficients with the tcR R package. The overlap coefficient, calculated on TCRB nucleotide sequences, was used to quantify repertoire sharing. Out-of-frame TCRB sequences from naive cells were analyzed as a proxy for the pre-selection repertoire. In TCRdb, the immuneACCESS table is reduced to in-frame sequences with V and J assigned. These tables do not hold every clone; where another copy was compared, an unresolved V gene accounts for under half, and the others remain unexplained. V, J and clone size are those of that table, while D and trimming were read from the DNA. The sample records more than 300,000 clones, roughly an eighth of which are singletons. The ten largest clones capture 0.008% to 0.011% of the sample.

From each donor, a single peripheral blood sample of about 116 mL on average was drawn into heparinised tubes. A BD FACSAria II was used to sort naive, central memory, regulatory and stem cell-like memory CD4+ T cells with a panel that included CD45RO, CCR7, CD25, CD127, CD95 and CD27. Every sorted population had a purity above 98%. PBMCs were separated immediately by Lymphoprep density gradient centrifugation and were stained directly, without being cultured. So that batch effects would be minimized, each experiment stained and sorted samples in pairs, pairing one healthy donor with one patient. Sequences were obtained from naive CD4+ T cells from blood. Read against the paper, the sample's cell subset or site label means: true naive CD4+ T cells. The source is a woman younger than 30 with type 1 diabetes. The chain is made from TRBV14 and TRBJ1-6; the central 7 bases match TRBD1. The CDR3 in this case is CASSRETGRLNSPLHF. The nucleotide sequence reads as follows: TGTGCCAGCAGCCGAGAGACAGGGCGGTTGAATTCACCCCTCCACTTT. The CDR3, completed at both ends by the reference TRBV14 and TRBJ1-6 genes, gives the full variable domain EAGVTQFPSHSVIEKGQTVTLRCDPISGHDNLYWYRRVMGKEIKFLLHFVKESKQDESGMPNNRFLAERTGGTYSTLKVQPAELEDSGVYFCASSRETGRLNSPLHFGNGTRLTVT.